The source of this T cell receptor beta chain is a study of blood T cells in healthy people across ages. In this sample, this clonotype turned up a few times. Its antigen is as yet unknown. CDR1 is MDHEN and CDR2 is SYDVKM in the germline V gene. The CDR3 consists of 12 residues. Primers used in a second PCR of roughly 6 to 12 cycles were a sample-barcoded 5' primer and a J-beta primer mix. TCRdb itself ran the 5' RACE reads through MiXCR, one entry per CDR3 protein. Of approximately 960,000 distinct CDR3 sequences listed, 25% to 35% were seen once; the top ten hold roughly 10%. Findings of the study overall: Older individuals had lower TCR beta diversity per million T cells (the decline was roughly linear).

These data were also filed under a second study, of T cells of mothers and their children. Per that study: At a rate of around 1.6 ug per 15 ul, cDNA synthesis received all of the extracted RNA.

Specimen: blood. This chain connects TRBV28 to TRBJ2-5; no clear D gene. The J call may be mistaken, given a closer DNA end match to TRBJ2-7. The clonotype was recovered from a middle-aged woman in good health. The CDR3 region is CASRGADHEQYF. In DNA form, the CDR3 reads TGTGCCAGCAGGGGTGCGGACCACGAGCAGTACTTC.